Each of the 5 T cell receptor beta chains below was sequenced from the same sample in a study of cytomegalovirus exposure and HLA in healthy donors. It was with 60 Vbeta and 13 Jbeta primers that the PCR ran. Profiling relied on immunoSEQ multiplex PCR, and the TCRdb table lists in-frame clones only, not all of them. Seen here are 80,000 to 95,000 clones, about 85% observed once, and the top ten hold approximately 15%. Sequencing was done on a sample of PBMCs. Every receptor here comes from a woman in her thirties or forties in good health and CMV-seropositive.

In its sample, this clone was seen a few times. The rearrangement joins TRBV9 to TRBJ1-2; D not certain. CDR1 SGDLS and CDR2 YYNGEE come from the germline V gene. The CDR3 sequence is 16 residues long. With 0 bases removed from V and 0 bases from J, the gap between germline ends came to 12 bases. The CDR3, as DNA: TGTGCCAGCAGCGTAGAGGCGGCCGGGTCTAACTATGGCTACACCTTC. Amino acids: CASSVEAAGSNYGYTF.

The rearrangement joins TRBV4-2 to TRBJ1-2; D might be TRBD1 (5 bases). Trimming shortened V by 1 base and J by 8 bases, and 11 bases separated the two germline ends. The germline gives CDR1 LGHNA, CDR2 YNFKEQ. This CDR3 spans 13 amino acids. This CDR3 reads CASSQAQVGGYTF. In DNA form, the CDR3 reads TGTGCCAGCAGCCAAGCACAGGTCGGGGGCTACACCTTC.

CDR3: CATSLERGQINEQFF. CDR3 DNA: TGTGCCACCAGCCTAGAAAGAGGGCAGATCAATGAGCAGTTCTTC. The rearrangement uses TRBV15 and TRBJ2-1; D is possibly TRBD2 (5 bases). CDR1 is LNHNV and CDR2 is YYDKDF in the germline V gene (reference sequence). The CDR3 has 15 residues. V lost 5 bases and J lost 6, with 17 bases in between.

This clone was observed a handful of times. The CDR3 loop is CASNPAEQETQYF. The CDR3 bases are TGTGCCAGCAACCCCGCAGAACAAGAGACCCAGTACTTC. J is TRBJ2-5 and V is TRBV25-1; no clear D gene. Germline CDR1 MGHDK, CDR2 SYGVNS. V dropped 7 bases and J dropped 2 bases, with 11 bases sitting between them. The CDR3 is made up of 13 amino acids.

This clone appeared a few times. This rearrangement joins TRBV9 to TRBJ2-5, with a tentative D call TRBD2 (6 bases). The V end was cut by 4 bases, the J end by 2 bases, with 18 bases between. Germline V CDR1 and CDR2: SGDLS, YYNGEE. The CDR3 runs 16 residues. CDR3 protein: CASSPQAGTFQETQYF. CDR3 nucleotide sequence: TGTGCCAGCAGCCCCCAAGCTGGGACTTTTCAAGAGACCCAGTACTTC.